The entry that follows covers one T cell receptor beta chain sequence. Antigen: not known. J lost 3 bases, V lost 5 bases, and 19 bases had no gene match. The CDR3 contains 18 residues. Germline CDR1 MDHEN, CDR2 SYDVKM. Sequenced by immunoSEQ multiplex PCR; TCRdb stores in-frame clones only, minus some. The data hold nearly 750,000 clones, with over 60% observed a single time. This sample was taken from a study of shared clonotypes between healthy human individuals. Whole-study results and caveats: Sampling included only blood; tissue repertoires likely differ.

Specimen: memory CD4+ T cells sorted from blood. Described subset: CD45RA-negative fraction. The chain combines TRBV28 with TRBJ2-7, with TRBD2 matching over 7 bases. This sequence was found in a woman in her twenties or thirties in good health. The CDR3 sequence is CASSPPRVRLAARYEQYF. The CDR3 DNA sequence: TGTGCCAGCAGTCCCCCTCGCGTGAGACTAGCAGCCCGCTACGAGCAGTACTTC.